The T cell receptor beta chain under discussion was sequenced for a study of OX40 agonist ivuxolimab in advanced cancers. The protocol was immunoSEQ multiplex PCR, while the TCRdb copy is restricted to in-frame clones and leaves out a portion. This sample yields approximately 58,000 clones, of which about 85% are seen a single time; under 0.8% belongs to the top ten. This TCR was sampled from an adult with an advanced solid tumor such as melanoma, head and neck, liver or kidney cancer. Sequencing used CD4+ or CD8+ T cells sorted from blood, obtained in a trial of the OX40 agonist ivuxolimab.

CDR3 region: CASSQTGANQPQHF. Here the CDR3 DNA reads TGTGCCAGCAGCCAGACAGGAGCCAATCAGCCCCAGCATTTT. The V call is TRBV7-3, the J call TRBJ1-5, with D maybe TRBD1 (6 bases). Germline CDR1 reads SGHTA; CDR2 reads FQGTGA. V was pared by 5 bases and J by 3 bases, with 11 bases between. CDR3 length: 14 residues. Together with reference TRBV7-3 and TRBJ1-5, the CDR3 gives the full variable domain: GAGVSQTPSNKVTEKGKYVELRCDPISGHTALYWYRQSLGQGPEFLIYFQGTGAADDSGLPNDRFFAVRPEGSVSTLKIQRTERGDSAVYLCASSQTGANQPQHFGDGTRLSIL.